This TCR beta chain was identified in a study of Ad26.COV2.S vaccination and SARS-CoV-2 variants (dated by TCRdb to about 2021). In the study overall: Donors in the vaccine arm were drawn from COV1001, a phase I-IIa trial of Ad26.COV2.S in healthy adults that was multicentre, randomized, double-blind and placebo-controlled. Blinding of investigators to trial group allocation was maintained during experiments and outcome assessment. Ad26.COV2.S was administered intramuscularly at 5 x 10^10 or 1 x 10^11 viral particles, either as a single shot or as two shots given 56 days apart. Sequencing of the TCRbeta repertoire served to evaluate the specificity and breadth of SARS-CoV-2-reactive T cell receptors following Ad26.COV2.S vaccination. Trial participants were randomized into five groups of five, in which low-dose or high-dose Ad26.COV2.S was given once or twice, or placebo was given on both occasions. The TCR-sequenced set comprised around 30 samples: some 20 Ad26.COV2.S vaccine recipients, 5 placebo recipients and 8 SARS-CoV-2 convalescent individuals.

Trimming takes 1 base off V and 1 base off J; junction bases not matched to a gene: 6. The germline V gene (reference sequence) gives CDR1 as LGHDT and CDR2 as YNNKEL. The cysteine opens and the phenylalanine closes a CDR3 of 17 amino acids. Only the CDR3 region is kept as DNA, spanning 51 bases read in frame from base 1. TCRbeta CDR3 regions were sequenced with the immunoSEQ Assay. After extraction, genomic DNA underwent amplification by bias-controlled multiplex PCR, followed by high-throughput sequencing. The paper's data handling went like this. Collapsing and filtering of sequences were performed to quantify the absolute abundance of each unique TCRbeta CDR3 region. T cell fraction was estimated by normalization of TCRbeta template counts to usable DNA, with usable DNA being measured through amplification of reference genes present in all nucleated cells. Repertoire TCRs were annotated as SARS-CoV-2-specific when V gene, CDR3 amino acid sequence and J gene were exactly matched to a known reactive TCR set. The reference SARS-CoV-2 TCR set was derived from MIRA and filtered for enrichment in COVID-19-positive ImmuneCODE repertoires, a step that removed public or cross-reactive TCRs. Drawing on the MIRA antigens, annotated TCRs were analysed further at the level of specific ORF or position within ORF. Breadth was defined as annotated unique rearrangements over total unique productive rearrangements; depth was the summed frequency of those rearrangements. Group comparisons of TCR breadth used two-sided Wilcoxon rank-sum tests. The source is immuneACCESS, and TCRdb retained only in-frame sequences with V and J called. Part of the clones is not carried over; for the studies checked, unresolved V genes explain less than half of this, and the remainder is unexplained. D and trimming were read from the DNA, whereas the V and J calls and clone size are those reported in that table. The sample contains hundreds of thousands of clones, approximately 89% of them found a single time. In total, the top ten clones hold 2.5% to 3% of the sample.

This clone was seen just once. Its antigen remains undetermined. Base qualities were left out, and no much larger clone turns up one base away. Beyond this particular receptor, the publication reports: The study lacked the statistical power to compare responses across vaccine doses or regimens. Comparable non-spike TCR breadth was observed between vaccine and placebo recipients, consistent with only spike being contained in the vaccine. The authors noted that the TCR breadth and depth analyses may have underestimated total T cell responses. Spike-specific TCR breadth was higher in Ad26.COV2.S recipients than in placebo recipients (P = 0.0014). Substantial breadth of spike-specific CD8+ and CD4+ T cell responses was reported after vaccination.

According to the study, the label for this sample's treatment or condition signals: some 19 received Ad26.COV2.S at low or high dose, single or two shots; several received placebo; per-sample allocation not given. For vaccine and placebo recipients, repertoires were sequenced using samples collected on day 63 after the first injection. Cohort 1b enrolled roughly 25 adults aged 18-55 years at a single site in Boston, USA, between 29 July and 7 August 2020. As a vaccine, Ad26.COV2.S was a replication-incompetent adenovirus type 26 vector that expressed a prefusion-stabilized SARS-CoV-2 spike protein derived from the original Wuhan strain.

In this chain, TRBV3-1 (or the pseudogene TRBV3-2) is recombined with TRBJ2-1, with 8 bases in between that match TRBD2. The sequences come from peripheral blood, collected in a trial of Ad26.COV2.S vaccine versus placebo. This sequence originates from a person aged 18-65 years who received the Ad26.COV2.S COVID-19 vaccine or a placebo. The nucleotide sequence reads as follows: TGTGCCAGCAGCCAAGCGGGAGGGGGGTGGTCCTACAATGAGCAGTTCTTC. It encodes CASSQAGGGWSYNEQFF.